The 15 T cell receptor beta chains below come from one sample, sequenced in a study of blood T cell repertoires in COVID-19. Clones were read by immunoSEQ multiplex PCR, and TCRdb kept only the in-frame ones, dropping some. The sample consists of about 280,000 clones, about 90% of them appearing once. The sequenced sample was peripheral blood. Receptor source: a woman aged 25-40 years who had recovered from COVID-19.

The gene calls are TRBV2 and TRBJ1-1; D is undetermined. Germline V CDR1 and CDR2: SNHLY, FYNNEI. The CDR3 totals 12 residues. Trimming cost V 3 bases and J 7 bases, with 9 bases left between them. CDR3 nucleotide sequence: TGTGCCAGCAGTGACGGAGGATTTGAAGCTTTCTTT. This gives the protein CASSDGGFEAFF.

The rearrangement joins TRBV19 to TRBJ2-1; 9 nucleotides match TRBD1. Germline V gives CDR1 LNHDA, CDR2 SQIVND (reference sequence). Trimming took 6 bases from V and 7 from J; bases not matched to a gene: 13. This CDR3 is built from 16 residues. The CDR3 sequence is CASSLRPGQGGNEQFF. The CDR3 DNA is TGTGCCAGTAGCCTTAGACCGGGACAGGGCGGGAATGAGCAGTTCTTC.

This clone was detected only once. V usage is TRBV7-8 and J usage is TRBJ2-3; 10 bases are shared with TRBD1. This CDR3 is 16 amino acids long. The J segment lost 5 bases and the V segment lost 7 bases, leaving 12 bases of the junction unmatched. Germline V gene data show CDR1 as SGHVS and CDR2 as FQNEAQ. In DNA, the CDR3 is TGTGCCAGCACCTCAGACGGGACAGGGGTTTTAGATACGCAGTATTTT. Translation gives CASTSDGTGVLDTQYF.

The V and J genes are TRBV25-1 and TRBJ1-1, with unresolved D. Germline V gene sequence: CDR1 MGHDK, CDR2 SYGVNS. V was cut by 3 bases and J by 4 bases, with 6 bases left in between. This CDR3 has 12 amino acids. Here the CDR3 DNA reads TGTGCCAGCAGTGAGCGAGGCACTGAAGCTTTCTTT. This sequence encodes CASSERGTEAFF.

The chain couples TRBV18 to TRBJ1-1; D ambiguous. The V and J ends lost 4 bases and 1 base respectively, with 10 bases between them. The length of the CDR3 is 14 residues. Looked up from germline, CDR1 is KGHSH and CDR2 is LQKENI. CDR3 sequence (DNA): TGTGCCAGCTCACTCCCGTTTCGGAACACTGAAGCTTTCTTT. Translating it yields CASSLPFRNTEAFF.

The chain uses TRBV19 and TRBJ2-3; 12 bases are a match to TRBD2. The germline gives CDR1 LNHDA, CDR2 SQIVND (reference sequence). This CDR3 comprises 14 residues. The ends lost 9 bases at V and 3 bases at J; junction bases unmatched: 4. The CDR3 here is CASSTSGSTDTQYF. CDR3 sequence (DNA): TGTGCCAGCTCGACTAGCGGGAGTACAGATACGCAGTATTTT.

The V and J genes are TRBV18 and TRBJ2-7; a possible D gene is TRBD2 (5 bases). The ends were cut back, 1 base at V and 5 bases at J, with 12 bases in the middle. Germline V gene data show CDR1 as KGHSH and CDR2 as LQKENI. The CDR3 is 14 residues long. CDR3 amino acids: CASSPRGSGDEQYF. As DNA, the CDR3 is TGTGCCAGCTCACCACGAGGGTCCGGCGACGAGCAGTACTTC.

This chain connects TRBV30 to TRBJ1-1, with D possibly matching TRBD1 (6 bases). Trimming pared 1 base from V and 11 bases from J, leaving 17 bases between. The germline V gene has CDR1 GTSNPN and CDR2 SVGIG (reference sequence). This CDR3 has 13 amino acids. CDR3 sequence reads: CAWSDVSRGSAFF. As DNA, the CDR3 is TGTGCCTGGAGTGACGTATCCAGGGGAAGCGCTTTCTTT.

The chain combines TRBV27 with TRBJ2-3; TRBD2 aligns across 10 bases. Germline V lookup: CDR1 MNHEY, CDR2 SMNVEV (reference sequence). The CDR3 spans 15 residues. Trimming cost V 4 bases and J 5 bases; bases outside gene matches: 6. The DNA of the CDR3 is TGTGCCAGCAGTTCGTATAGCGGGGGGATAGATACGCAGTATTTT. The encoded protein is CASSSYSGGIDTQYF.

This chain's CDR3 is CASSDQDRRANYGYTF. In DNA form, the CDR3 reads TGTGCCAGCAGCGACCAAGACAGGCGAGCTAACTATGGCTACACCTTC. This chain joins TRBV7-9 and TRBJ1-2, with D perhaps TRBD1 (6 bases). The CDR3 is made up of 16 amino acids. Trimming shortened V by 5 bases and J by 0 bases, and 16 bases separated the two germline ends. CDR1 is SEHNR and CDR2 is FQNEAQ in the germline V gene (reference sequence).

This clone was detected once. This sequence joins TRBV11-1 and TRBJ2-3; TRBD1 is a possible D gene (7 bases). The CDR3 covers 15 residues. Germline CDR1 reads SGHAT; CDR2 reads FQDESV (reference sequence). V was trimmed by 5 bases and J by 6 bases, leaving 18 bases between them. This chain's CDR3 is CASSRRGRFGDTQYF. The CDR3 DNA reads TGTGCCAGCAGCCGGAGGGGGCGGTTCGGGGATACGCAGTATTTT.

The chain links TRBV10-3 to TRBJ2-1; 8 bases line up with TRBD1. J gave up 7 bases and V 2 bases, and 10 bases lay outside the gene matches. CDR1 is ENHRY and CDR2 is SYGVKD in the germline V gene. The CDR3 is 16 residues long. The CDR3 DNA reads TGTGCCATCAGTGAGAATATAGGACAGGGCGCGAATGAGCAGTTCTTC. This gives the protein CAISENIGQGANEQFF.

This clone has only one observation. The V and J genes are TRBV5-5 and TRBJ2-7, with D perhaps matching TRBD2 (5 bases). In germline, CDR1 is SGHKS, CDR2 YYEKEE (reference sequence). CDR3 length: 13 amino acids. Deletions cut 3 bases from V and 3 bases from J, with 10 bases between. The DNA of the CDR3 is TGTGCCAGCAGCTCCGACGGAGGCTACGAGCAGTACTTC. Its protein is CASSSDGGYEQYF.

The genes are TRBV28 and TRBJ2-7; D is undetermined. Germline-derived CDR1 and CDR2 are MDHEN and SYDVKM. Trimming pared 2 bases from V and 1 base from J, leaving 9 bases between. This CDR3 region has 14 residues. CDR3 amino acids: CASSLVAESYEQYF. In DNA, the CDR3 is TGTGCCAGCAGTTTAGTGGCCGAATCCTACGAGCAGTACTTC.

V usage is TRBV27 and J usage is TRBJ1-6, with TRBD1 matching over 9 bases. The germline V gene encodes CDR1 MNHEY and CDR2 SMNVEV (reference sequence). V gave up 6 bases and J gave up 8 bases; unmatched junction bases: 2. CDR3 length equals 13 residues. The CDR3 region has the DNA TGTGCCAGCAGGGGGACAGGGCATTCACCCCTCCACTTT. The encoded protein is CASRGTGHSPLHF.